The 22 T cell receptor beta chains below were found in one sample sequenced in a study of post-analysis software for immune sequencing data. Whole-study findings and limits: Roughly five TRBV segments appeared more often in patients than in controls, and TRBV5-6, TRBV5-1 and TRBV20-1 were among these.

Sequencing libraries made from TCR beta cDNA carried unique molecular identifiers. Using its own MiXCR run on the PCR reads, TCRdb lists one record per CDR3 protein. The sample lists hundreds of thousands of distinct CDR3 sequences, 55% to 60% occurring once. These receptors have no known antigen. Source material: blood. These receptors were collected from a girl aged 2-10 years with multiple sclerosis.

This clonotype was seen at least ten times. The rearrangement uses TRBV20-1 and TRBJ2-7; the D is unclear. V shed 1 base and J shed 2 bases, with 12 bases lying between them. CDR1 is DFQATT and CDR2 is SNEGSKA in the germline V gene (reference sequence). The CDR3 contains 14 residues. CDR3 sequence reads: CSARVGRSTYEQYF. Written as DNA, the CDR3 is TGCAGTGCTAGAGTTGGCCGATCCACCTACGAGCAGTACTTC.

The chain joins TRBV11-2 to TRBJ2-7, with 9 bases identical to TRBD2. The J call may be in error: the DNA end matches TRBJ2-5 better. The CDR3 has 15 amino acids. The V gene's germline CDR1 is SGHAT and CDR2 FQNNGV. The CDR3 region has the DNA TGTGCCAGCAGCCCGGATAGCGGGAGAGGAGAGACCCAGTACTTC. It encodes CASSPDSGRGETQYF.

V gene TRBV7-2 combines with J gene TRBJ1-2; TRBD1 matches at 7 bases. Germline V CDR1 and CDR2: SGHTA, FQGNSA. This CDR3 contains 16 residues. With V trimmed by 2 bases and J by 2 bases, 8 bases remained unmatched. CDR3 in amino acids: CASSLRTGEANYGYTF. The CDR3 DNA sequence: TGTGCCAGCAGCTTAAGAACAGGGGAAGCAAACTATGGCTACACCTTC.

V is TRBV20-1 and J is TRBJ1-2, with D unclear. V gave up 6 bases and J gave up 2 bases, with 19 bases separating them. The CDR3 runs 15 residues. Germline-derived CDR1 and CDR2 are DFQATT and SNEGSKA (reference sequence). The CDR3 DNA sequence: TGCAGTGCAAAGAGGACTGGAACTCCAAACTATGGCTACACCTTC. Amino acids: CSAKRTGTPNYGYTF.

The chain has TRBV7-9 and TRBJ2-1; unclear D gene. The germline CDR1 and CDR2 sequences are SEHNR and FQNEAQ (reference sequence). The V end lost 4 bases, the J end lost 5 bases, and 9 bases lay between the germline ends. CDR3 length equals 13 residues. The CDR3 DNA reads TGTGCCAGCAGCTACGGAGCCGACAATGAGCAGTTCTTC. It encodes CASSYGADNEQFF.

This chain connects TRBV9 to TRBJ2-1, with D possibly matching TRBD2 (7 bases). CDR3 length equals 17 residues. The germline V and J ends were trimmed by 4 bases and 5 bases, with 22 bases remaining between them. Per germline, CDR1 SGDLS and CDR2 YYNGEE. The CDR3 DNA sequence: TGTGCCAGCAGCCCAGGATGGGGGCTAGCGGAGAACAATGAGCAGTTCTTC. Amino acid sequence: CASSPGWGLAENNEQFF.

This clonotype was observed a handful of times. The J gene is TRBJ2-7, the V gene TRBV20-1; 10 positions agree with TRBD1. This CDR3 region has 15 residues. The V and J ends lost 5 bases and 2 bases, in that order; junction bases with no gene match: 9. In germline, CDR1 is DFQATT, CDR2 SNEGSKA (reference sequence). The CDR3 sequence is CSAYAPGTGAYEQYF. The CDR3, as DNA: TGCAGTGCTTACGCACCCGGGACAGGGGCCTACGAGCAGTACTTC.

The chain couples TRBV11-2 to TRBJ2-7; the match to TRBD2 covers 11 bases. J was trimmed by 4 bases and V by 4 bases; bases with no gene match: 6. Germline V gene lookup returns CDR1 SGHAT and CDR2 FQNNGV. This CDR3 spans 15 amino acids. CDR3 bases: TGTGCCAGCAGCTACACTAGCGGGGGAGAATACGAGCAGTACTTC. It translates to CASSYTSGGEYEQYF.

This chain connects TRBV7-2 to TRBJ2-7; 8 positions agree with TRBD2. There are 17 residues in the CDR3. The V gene end was trimmed by 1 base and the J gene end by 3 bases; junction bases not matched to a gene: 11. Germline CDR1 is SGHTA and CDR2 is FQGNSA. CDR3 coding DNA: TGTGCCAGCAGCTTAGGGATTAGCGGGAACCCACGCTACGAGCAGTACTTC. It yields the protein CASSLGISGNPRYEQYF.

This clonotype was seen a few times. The chain recombines TRBV5-1 with TRBJ2-7; D assignment may be TRBD1 or TRBD2 (5 bases each). CDR3 size: 13 residues. V was cut by 7 bases and J by 2 bases, with 13 bases left in between. Germline assignment: CDR1 SGHRS and CDR2 YFSETQ. The CDR3 protein is CASARDRAYEQYF. The CDR3, as DNA: TGCGCCAGCGCCCGGGACCGAGCCTACGAGCAGTACTTC.

V is TRBV20-1 and J is TRBJ2-3; tentatively, D is TRBD1 or TRBD2 (5 bases each). This CDR3 spans 12 amino acids. The V gene lost 6 bases and the J gene lost 2 bases, with 9 bases spanning the gap. The V gene's germline CDR1 is DFQATT and CDR2 SNEGSKA (reference sequence). In nucleotides, the CDR3 is TGCAGTGCGGGACGGTTCACAGATACGCAGTATTTT. Protein product: CSAGRFTDTQYF.

The CDR3, as DNA: TGCGCCAGCAGCGGGACTGCCTCTGGGGCCAACGTCCTGACTTTC. Protein: CASSGTASGANVLTF. The rearrangement links TRBV4-1 to TRBJ2-6; D possibly corresponds to TRBD2 (6 bases). This CDR3 has 15 amino acids. V lost 5 bases to trimming and J lost 0 bases, with 8 bases between them. The germline gives CDR1 MGHRA, CDR2 YSYEKL.

The rearrangement joins TRBV24-1 to TRBJ2-1; TRBD1 agrees at 10 bases. Per the germline V gene, CDR1 is KGHDR and CDR2 is SFDVKD. The V gene end was trimmed by 2 bases and the J gene end by 6 bases; junction bases not matched to a gene: 6. The CDR3 spans 16 residues. The CDR3 sequence: CATSDSTGTGVNEQFF. DNA of the CDR3: TGTGCCACCAGTGATTCAACCGGGACAGGGGTCAATGAGCAGTTCTTC.

This clonotype was seen more than once but under ten times. The V gene is TRBV3-1, the J gene TRBJ2-6; D remains ambiguous. Germline V lookup: CDR1 LGHDT, CDR2 YNNKEL (reference sequence). V dropped 2 bases and J dropped 0 bases, with 5 bases sitting between them. The CDR3 spans 15 residues. The CDR3 is CASSQQVSGANVLTF. In nucleotides, the CDR3 is TGTGCCAGCAGCCAACAGGTCTCTGGGGCCAACGTCCTGACTTTC.

This clonotype was detected a few times. This chain uses TRBV12-3 or TRBV12-4 with TRBJ2-3; D ambiguous. The V end lost 9 bases, the J end lost 1 base, and 8 bases lay between the germline ends. There are 12 residues in the CDR3. CDR3 bases: TGTGCCAGTGCGACTGGCACAGATACGCAGTATTTT. Its translation: CASATGTDTQYF.

This rearrangement joins TRBV6-2 or TRBV6-3 to TRBJ2-1, with D unclear. CDR1 is MNHEY, CDR2 SVGEGT, per germline. V lost 6 bases, J lost 2 bases, and 5 bases lay in between. The CDR3 contains 12 residues. The CDR3 region is CASRVAYNEQFF. In DNA, the CDR3 is TGTGCCAGCAGAGTGGCCTACAATGAGCAGTTCTTC.

The chain has TRBV12-3 or TRBV12-4 and TRBJ2-1; 9 bases are shared with TRBD2. This CDR3 comprises 14 residues. The ends lost 4 bases at V and 9 bases at J; junction bases unmatched: 7. The CDR3 region has the DNA TGTGCCAGCAGTTACCGACTAGCGGCCATTGAGCAGTTCTTC. This encodes CASSYRLAAIEQFF.

The rearrangement uses TRBV5-1 and TRBJ2-3, with D perhaps matching TRBD1 (6 bases). V was trimmed by 4 bases and J by 0 bases, leaving 12 bases between them. Germline CDR1 is SGHRS and CDR2 is YFSETQ. The CDR3 is 15 residues long. The CDR3 is CASSQRTESTDTQYF. CDR3 DNA: TGCGCCAGCAGCCAGCGGACAGAAAGCACAGATACGCAGTATTTT.

The chain uses TRBV5-6 and TRBJ2-7; unclear D gene. Deletions cut 3 bases from V and 3 bases from J, with 19 bases between. Germline-derived CDR1 and CDR2 are SGHDT and YYEEEE. The CDR3 has 16 residues. The CDR3 spells CASSSTMPQAYYEQYF. The DNA for the CDR3 is TGTGCCAGCAGCTCCACCATGCCCCAGGCTTACTACGAGCAGTACTTC.

The chain is built from TRBV7-2 and TRBJ2-3; D possibly corresponds to TRBD2 (7 bases). The CDR3 has 13 residues. The germline gives CDR1 SGHTA, CDR2 FQGNSA. V was clipped by 1 base and J by 13 bases, with 15 bases between them. This CDR3 reads CASSLVGGGPEYF. In nucleotides, the CDR3 is TGTGCCAGCAGCTTAGTGGGCGGGGGCCCAGAGTATTTT. Supplemented by reference TRBV7-2 and TRBJ2-3, the full variable domain reads GAGVSQSPSNKVTEKGKDVELRCDPISGHTALYWYRQSLGQGLEFLIYFQGNSAPDKSGLPSDRFSAERTGGSVSTLTIQRTQQEDSAVYLCASSLVGGGPEYFGPGTRLTVL.

This clonotype has only one observation. J is TRBJ2-3 and V is TRBV5-1; D call uncertain. Looked up from germline, CDR1 is SGHRS and CDR2 is YFSETQ. This CDR3 is 14 amino acids long. V lost 1 base to trimming and J lost 7 bases, with 13 bases between them. DNA of the CDR3: TGCGCCAGCAGCTTGAGCACAGTCTGGAATACGCAGTATTTT. Its translation: CASSLSTVWNTQYF.

The chain employs TRBV7-9 and TRBJ2-3; 13 positions agree with TRBD2. J gave up 4 bases and V 5 bases, and 9 bases lay outside the gene matches. This CDR3 is built from 17 residues. The germline V gene has CDR1 SEHNR and CDR2 FQNEAQ (reference sequence). Written as DNA, the CDR3 is TGTGCCAGCAGCCAACGACTAGCGGGGGGATCAGCAGATACGCAGTATTTT. Its protein product is CASSQRLAGGSADTQYF.